This entry concerns a single T cell receptor (beta chain). What it recognizes is unknown. A much more abundant neighbour one base away suggests this may be a read error. The record originates from a study of CD8 T cells in ankylosing spondylitis. General study findings and limits: The authors found the disease-linked clones to be CD8+ and relatively rare in peripheral blood. It appeared that ankylosing spondylitis blood was characterized by a TCR beta motif of several highly homologous variants.

Quantitative 5'-RACE with molecular barcodes generated TCR beta libraries. One entry per CDR3 protein, called by TCRdb with MiXCR from the 5' RACE reads. This sample carries some 700,000 distinct CDR3 sequences, 15% to 20% of them seen once, and the ten largest clones take under 20%. The CDR3 extends over 12 amino acids. This sequence originates from a male donor with ankylosing spondylitis. The V and J genes are TRBV21-1 and TRBJ2-7. TRBV21-1 is shown as a pseudogene. The sequenced sample was blood, either unsorted or a sorted T cell fraction (not recorded which). The CDR3 loop is CANRGSHYEQYF. In DNA, the CDR3 is TGTGCCAACCGCGGCAGTCATTACGAGCAGTACTTC.